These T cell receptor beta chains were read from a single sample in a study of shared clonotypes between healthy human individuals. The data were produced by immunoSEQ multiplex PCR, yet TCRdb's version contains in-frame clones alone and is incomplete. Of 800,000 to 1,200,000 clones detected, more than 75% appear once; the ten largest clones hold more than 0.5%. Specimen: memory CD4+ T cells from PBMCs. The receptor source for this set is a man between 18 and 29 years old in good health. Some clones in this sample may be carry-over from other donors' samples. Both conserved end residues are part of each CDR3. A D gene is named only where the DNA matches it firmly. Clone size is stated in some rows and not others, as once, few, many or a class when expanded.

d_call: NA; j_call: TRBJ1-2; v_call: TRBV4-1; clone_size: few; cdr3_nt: TGCGCCAGCAGCCAAGAAGCTGGGACGTGGAATGGCTACACCTTC; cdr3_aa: CASSQEAGTWNGYTF
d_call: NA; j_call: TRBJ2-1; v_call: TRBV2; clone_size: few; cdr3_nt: TGTGCCAGCAGTGGAGGGGCGGGATGGGGTTACAATGAGCAGTTCTTC; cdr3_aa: CASSGGAGWGYNEQFF
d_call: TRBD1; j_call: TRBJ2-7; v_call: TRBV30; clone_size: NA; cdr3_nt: TGTGCCTGGACCCCCCGGAGGACAGGGATTGAAAGGGTCTTC; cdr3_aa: CAWTPRRTGIERVF
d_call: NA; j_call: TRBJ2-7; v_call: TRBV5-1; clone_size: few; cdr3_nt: TGCGCCAGCAGCTTGGACAACCGCTCCTCTCGCTCCTACGAGCAGTACTTC; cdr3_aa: CASSLDNRSSRSYEQYF
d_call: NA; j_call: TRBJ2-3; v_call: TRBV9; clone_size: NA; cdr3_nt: TGTGCCAGCAGCGTACGGGGGAGGGGGACAGATACGCAGTATTTT; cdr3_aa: CASSVRGRGTDTQYF
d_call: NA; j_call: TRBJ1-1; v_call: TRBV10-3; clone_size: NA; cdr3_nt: TGTGCCATCAAGGGGGGCCTGGCCAACACTGAAGCTTTCTTT; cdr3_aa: CAIKGGLANTEAFF
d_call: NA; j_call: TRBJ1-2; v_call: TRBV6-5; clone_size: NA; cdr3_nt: TGTGCCAGCAGTTCCACCGGAGGGGACTATGGCTACACCTTC; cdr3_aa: CASSSTGGDYGYTF
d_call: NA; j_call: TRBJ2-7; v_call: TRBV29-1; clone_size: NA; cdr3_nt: TGCAGCGTTGAAGGAAAGGGTTACGAGCAGTACTTC; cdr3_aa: CSVEGKGYEQYF
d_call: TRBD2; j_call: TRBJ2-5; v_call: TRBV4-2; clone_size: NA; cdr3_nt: TGTGCCAGCAGCCAAGAATTGTTTGGTACAGGAAGACTAGCGGGAGGTTTGGAGACCCAGTACTTC; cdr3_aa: CASSQELFGTGRLAGGLETQYF
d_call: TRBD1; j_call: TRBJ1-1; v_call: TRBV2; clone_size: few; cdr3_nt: TGTGCCAGCAGTGTCCCGGCAGGGGGCCTCCATGAAGCTTTCTTT; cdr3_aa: CASSVPAGGLHEAFF
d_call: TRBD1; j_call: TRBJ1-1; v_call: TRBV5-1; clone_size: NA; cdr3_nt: TGCGCCAGCAGCCCAGGAGGACAGGGGCTGAACACTGAAGCTTTCTTT; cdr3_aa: CASSPGGQGLNTEAFF
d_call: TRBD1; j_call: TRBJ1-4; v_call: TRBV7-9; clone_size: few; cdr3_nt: TGTGCCAGCAGCGCCGCCCGGGCAGGGGGTGAAAAACTGTTTTTT; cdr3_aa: CASSAARAGGEKLFF
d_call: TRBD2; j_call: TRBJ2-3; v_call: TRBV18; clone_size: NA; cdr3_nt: TGTGCCAGCTCCCCCTCGGGGGGAGGGCTAGATACGCAGTATTTT; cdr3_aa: CASSPSGGGLDTQYF
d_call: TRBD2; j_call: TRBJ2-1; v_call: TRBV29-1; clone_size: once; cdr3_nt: TGCAGCGTTCTATCAGCGGGGAGCTACAATGAGCAGTTCTTC; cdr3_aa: CSVLSAGSYNEQFF
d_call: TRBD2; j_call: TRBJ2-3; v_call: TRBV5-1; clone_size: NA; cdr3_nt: TGCGCCAGCAGTTCCGGACTAGCGGGAAGCACAGATACGCAGTATTTT; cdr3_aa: CASSSGLAGSTDTQYF
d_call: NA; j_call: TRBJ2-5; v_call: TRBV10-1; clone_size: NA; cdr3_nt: TGCGCCAGCAGTGACGTGCGCGGTCAAGGGGGTTTACAAGAGACCCAGTACTTC; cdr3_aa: CASSDVRGQGGLQETQYF
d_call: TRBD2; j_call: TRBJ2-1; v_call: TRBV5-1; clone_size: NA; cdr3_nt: TGCGCCAGCAGCTTGGAAGTTAGCGGGAGCTCCTACAATGAGCAGTTCTTC; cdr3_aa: CASSLEVSGSSYNEQFF
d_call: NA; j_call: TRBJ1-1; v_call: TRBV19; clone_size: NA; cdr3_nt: TGTGCCAGTAGTATAGCCGGGGCGGGTCTGAACACTGAAGCTTTCTTT; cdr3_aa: CASSIAGAGLNTEAFF
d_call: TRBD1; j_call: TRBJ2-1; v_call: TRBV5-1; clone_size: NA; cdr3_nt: TGCGCCAGCAGCTCCTCTTGGTTTCGGGGAGAGGGGGCGGAAAGCTCCTACAATGAGCAGTTCTTC; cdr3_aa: CASSSSWFRGEGAESSYNEQFF
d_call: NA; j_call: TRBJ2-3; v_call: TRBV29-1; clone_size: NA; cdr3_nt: TGCAGCCTTCTGGAGACAGGGAGGATTCCAGATACGCAGTATTTT; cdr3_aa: CSLLETGRIPDTQYF
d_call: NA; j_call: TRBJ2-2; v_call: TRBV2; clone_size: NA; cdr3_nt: TGTGCCAGCAGTGATCGGGCATATGGGGACACCGGGGAGCTGTTTTTT; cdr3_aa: CASSDRAYGDTGELFF
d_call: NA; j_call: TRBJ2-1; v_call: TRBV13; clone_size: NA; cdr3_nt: TGTGCCAGCAGCTCCCTATTGGGTCCCTACAATGAGCAGTTCTTC; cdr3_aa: CASSSLLGPYNEQFF
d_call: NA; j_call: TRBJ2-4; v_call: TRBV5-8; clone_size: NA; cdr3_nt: TGTGCCAGCAGCCTGACAGAATTAAACATTCAGTACTTC; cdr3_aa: CASSLTELNIQYF
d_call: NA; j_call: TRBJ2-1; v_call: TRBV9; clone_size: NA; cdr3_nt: TGTGCCAGCAGCGTAGCTCCCGAGAATGAGCAGTTCTTC; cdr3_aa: CASSVAPENEQFF
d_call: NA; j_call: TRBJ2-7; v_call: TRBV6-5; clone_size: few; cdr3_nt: TGTGCCAGCAGTCCCGGGGACTGGAACTACGAGCAGTACTTC; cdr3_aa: CASSPGDWNYEQYF
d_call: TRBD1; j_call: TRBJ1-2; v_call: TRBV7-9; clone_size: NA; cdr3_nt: TGTGCCAGCAGCCCGCAGGGGGTCGATGGCTACACCTTC; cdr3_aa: CASSPQGVDGYTF
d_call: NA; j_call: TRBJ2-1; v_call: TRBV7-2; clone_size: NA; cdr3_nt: TGTGCCAGCAGCTTTCAGGGAAGCTCCTACAATGAGCAGTTCTTC; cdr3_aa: CASSFQGSSYNEQFF
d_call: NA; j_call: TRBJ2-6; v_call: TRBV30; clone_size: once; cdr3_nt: TGTGCCCTGGCTGCTGGGGCCAACGTCCTGACTTTC; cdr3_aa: CALAAGANVLTF
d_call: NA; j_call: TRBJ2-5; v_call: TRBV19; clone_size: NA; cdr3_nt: TGTGCCAGTAGTAGCAGGGGGGGGATGACCCAGTACTTC; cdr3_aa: CASSSRGGMTQYF
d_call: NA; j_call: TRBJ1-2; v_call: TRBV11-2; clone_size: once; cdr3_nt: TGTGCCAGCAGCCCGAGAGCCGGGGACGGCTATGGCTACACCTTC; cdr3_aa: CASSPRAGDGYGYTF
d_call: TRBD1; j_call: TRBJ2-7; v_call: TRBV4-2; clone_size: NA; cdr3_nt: TGTGCCAGCAGCCCGGGGACAGGGTCCTACGAGCAGTACTTC; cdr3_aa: CASSPGTGSYEQYF
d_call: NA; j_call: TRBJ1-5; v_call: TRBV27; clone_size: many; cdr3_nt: TGTGCCAGCAGTTTAGAGCGCCCAGGGCTGAGCAATCAGCCCCAGCATTTT; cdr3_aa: CASSLERPGLSNQPQHF
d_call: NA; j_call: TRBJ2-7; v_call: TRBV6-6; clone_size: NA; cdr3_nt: TGTGCCAGCACCCGAGAATACGAGCAGTACTTC; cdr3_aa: CASTREYEQYF
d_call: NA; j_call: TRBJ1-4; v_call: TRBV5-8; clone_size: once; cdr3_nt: TGTGCCAGCACCCTAAGAGGGGGGGGCAATGAAAAACTGTTTTTT; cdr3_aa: CASTLRGGGNEKLFF
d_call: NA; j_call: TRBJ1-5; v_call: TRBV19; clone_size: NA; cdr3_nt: TGTGCCAGTAGTAGGCGCGATGCGGACACCGTACGGCCCCAGCATTTT; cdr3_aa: CASSRRDADTVRPQHF
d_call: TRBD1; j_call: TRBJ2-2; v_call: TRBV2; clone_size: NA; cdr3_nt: TGTGCCAGCAGGAGGACAGGGCCCGGGGAGCTGTTTTTT; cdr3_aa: CASRRTGPGELFF
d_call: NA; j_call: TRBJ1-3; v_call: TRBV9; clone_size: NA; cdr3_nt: TGTGCCAGCAGCGCGGGGGCCGGGGACTCTGGAAACACCATATATTTT; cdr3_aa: CASSAGAGDSGNTIYF
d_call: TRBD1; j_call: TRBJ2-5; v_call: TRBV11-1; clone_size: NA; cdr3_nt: TGTGCCAGCAGCGACCGACAGGGGGGCGTAGAGACCCAGTACTTC; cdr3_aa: CASSDRQGGVETQYF
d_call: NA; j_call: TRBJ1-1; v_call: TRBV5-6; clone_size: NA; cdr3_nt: TGTGCCAGCAGCTCGGCTCAGGTAGGCGGGACACAAGCTTTCTTT; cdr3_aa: CASSSAQVGGTQAFF
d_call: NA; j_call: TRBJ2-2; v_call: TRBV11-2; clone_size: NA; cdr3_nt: TGTGCCAGCAGCCCTCCCCGGGGTCTTATCACCGGGGAGCTGTTTTTT; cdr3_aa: CASSPPRGLITGELFF
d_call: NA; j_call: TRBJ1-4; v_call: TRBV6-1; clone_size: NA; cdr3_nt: TGTGCCAGCAACCCCCCGGGGTCTTCTGATGAAAAACTGTTTTTT; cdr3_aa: CASNPPGSSDEKLFF